One sample yielded the 13 T cell receptor beta chains listed below, sequenced in a study of spatial heterogeneity in lung cancer. Points from the study as a whole: Expanded intratumoral alpha and beta TCR counts tracked tumor mutation counts.

This sample's time point: sample taken at primary tumor resection. No antigens are known for them. TCRdb used MiXCR to reprocess the 5' RACE reads, holding one entry per CDR3 protein. The profile covers about 100,000 distinct CDR3 sequences, with around 4.8% appearing a single time and around 21% taken by the ten largest. Sequenced here: lung tumor tissue, sampled at surgery. The source is a male donor with early-stage non-small cell lung cancer.

This clonotype was observed many times. The rearrangement joins TRBV7-2 to TRBJ1-1, with D possibly being TRBD1 (5 bases). The CDR3 is 14 amino acids. The V gene's germline CDR1 is SGHTA and CDR2 FQGNSA. Trimming left V 2 bases short and J 3 bases short, with 10 bases between. In DNA, the CDR3 is TGTGCCAGCAGCTTAAATTTCAGGGACACTGAAGCTTTCTTT. Its translation is CASSLNFRDTEAFF.

This clonotype was seen repeatedly, ten times or more. The chain is built from TRBV10-3 and TRBJ2-3; maybe TRBD2 (6 bases). Trimming shortened V by 0 bases and J by 3 bases, and 19 bases separated the two germline ends. This CDR3 is built from 18 residues. Germline V gene sequence: CDR1 ENHRY, CDR2 SYGVKD. The CDR3 bases are TGTGCCATCAGTGAGTCTGGGGGAGGACCCGATGCTACAGATACGCAGTATTTT. It specifies CAISESGGGPDATDTQYF.

Many counts were recorded for this clonotype. The rearrangement uses TRBV7-2 and TRBJ2-5, with 9 bases that match TRBD2. After removal of 1 base from V and 0 bases from J, the junction contained 9 bases not matched to a gene. This CDR3 contains 18 residues. Germline CDR1 SGHTA, CDR2 FQGNSA. The CDR3 DNA is TGTGCCAGCAGCTTAGACCCTAGCGGGATAGAGTACCAAGAGACCCAGTACTTC. Its translation: CASSLDPSGIEYQETQYF.

This clonotype was detected many times. The rearrangement uses TRBV29-1 and TRBJ2-1; D remains unclear. The CDR3 runs to 13 residues. Germline loops: CDR1 SQVTM, CDR2 ANQGSEA. The ends were cut back, 4 bases at V and 2 bases at J, with 9 bases in the middle. The CDR3: CSVAPYPYNEQFF. The DNA for the CDR3 is TGCAGCGTTGCACCTTACCCCTACAATGAGCAGTTCTTC.

This clonotype has at least ten counts. The chain carries TRBV3-1 and TRBJ2-5; D is possibly TRBD2 (6 bases). The germline V gene has CDR1 LGHDT and CDR2 YNNKEL (reference sequence). Trimming cost V 2 bases and J 4 bases, with 17 bases left between them. The CDR3 runs to 16 residues. The CDR3 nucleotides are TGTGCCAGCAGCCAACCTCCAAGTTTTAGCGGAGAGACCCAGTACTTC. Protein sequence: CASSQPPSFSGETQYF.

The chain carries TRBV29-1 and TRBJ2-7; no clear D gene. The CDR3 consists of 10 residues. Trimming shortened V by 6 bases and J by 5 bases, and 8 bases separated the two germline ends. Germline V gives CDR1 SQVTM, CDR2 ANQGSEA. The CDR3 spells CSVGRNEQYF. The CDR3 DNA follows: TGCAGCGTCGGACGTAACGAGCAGTACTTC.

This clonotype was seen repeatedly, ten times or more. The chain employs TRBV4-1 and TRBJ2-1, with D possibly being TRBD1 (5 bases). The germline V gene has CDR1 MGHRA and CDR2 YSYEKL. The V end lost 1 base, the J end lost 4 bases, and 14 bases lay between the germline ends. The CDR3 is 16 amino acids. The CDR3 sequence is CASSQGKGRTYNEQFF. Here the CDR3 DNA reads TGCGCCAGCAGCCAAGGGAAGGGGCGGACGTACAATGAGCAGTTCTTC.

This clonotype was seen ten or more times. The chain is built from TRBV18 and TRBJ1-1, with D possibly TRBD1 on 6 matching bases. V dropped 3 bases and J dropped 1 base, with 15 bases sitting between them. CDR3 length equals 16 residues. CDR1 is KGHSH and CDR2 is LQKENI in the germline V gene. Here the CDR3 reads CASSPIAGTQNTEAFF. CDR3 DNA sequence: TGTGCCAGCTCACCCATAGCCGGGACACAGAACACTGAAGCTTTCTTT.

This clonotype was seen ten or more times. V gene TRBV7-2 combines with J gene TRBJ2-5, with D unclear. The CDR3 runs 14 residues. Trimming left V 7 bases short and J 3 bases short, with 15 bases between. CDR1 is SGHTA, CDR2 FQGNSA, per germline. This CDR3 reads CASNPSWAEETQYF. Written as DNA, the CDR3 is TGTGCCAGCAACCCCTCGTGGGCAGAAGAGACCCAGTACTTC. Filled out from reference TRBV7-2 and TRBJ2-5, the complete variable domain reads GAGVSQSPSNKVTEKGKDVELRCDPISGHTALYWYRQSLGQGLEFLIYFQGNSAPDKSGLPSDRFSAERTGGSVSTLTIQRTQQEDSAVYLCASNPSWAEETQYFGPGTRLLVL.

This clonotype was observed at least ten times. V is TRBV28 and J is TRBJ1-4; perhaps TRBD1 as D (6 bases). This CDR3 is 13 amino acids long. Trimming shortened V by 10 bases and J by 6 bases, and 15 bases separated the two germline ends. Germline V gene data show CDR1 as MDHEN and CDR2 as SYDVKM. The CDR3 loop is CATHRGRYEKLFF. In nucleotides, the CDR3 is TGTGCCACCCACCGGGGGCGTTATGAAAAACTGTTTTTT.

This chain uses TRBV7-9 with TRBJ1-3; no definite D call. The germline CDR1 and CDR2 sequences are SEHNR and FQNEAQ (reference sequence). This CDR3 is built from 16 residues. Trimming shortened V by 1 base and J by 0 bases, and 10 bases separated the two germline ends. The CDR3 nucleotides read TGTGCCAGCAGCTTAGTAGGGTCCTACTCTGGAAACACCATATATTTT. Its protein is CASSLVGSYSGNTIYF.

This clonotype was counted ten times or more. CDR3 coding DNA: TGTGCCAGCAGCTTAATTAACTATCCGGGGGAGCTGTTTTTT. Protein product: CASSLINYPGELFF. This chain joins TRBV11-2 and TRBJ2-2; D unresolved. The CDR3 extends over 14 amino acids. The V end lost 2 bases, the J end lost 8 bases, and 12 bases lay between the germline ends. In germline, CDR1 is SGHAT, CDR2 FQNNGV.

This clonotype came up many times. The V and J genes are TRBV6-5 and TRBJ2-7; the match to TRBD1 covers 7 bases. The CDR3 consists of 14 residues. The germline gives CDR1 MNHEY, CDR2 SVGAGI. The V and J ends lost 0 bases and 2 bases, in that order; junction bases with no gene match: 1. DNA for the CDR3: TGTGCCAGCAGTTACTCCCAGGGGGCCTACGAGCAGTACTTC. Translating gives CASSYSQGAYEQYF.